This TCR beta chain was profiled in a study of OX40 agonist ivuxolimab in advanced cancers. For the study at large: Patients treated during dose escalation were battling hepatocellular carcinoma, melanoma, renal cell or head and neck cancer. Partial responses were achieved by three patients, of whom one had hepatocellular carcinoma and two had cutaneous melanoma.

With regard to this clone: Antigen specificity is unknown.

Using immunoSEQ multiplex PCR, the repertoire was profiled, and TCRdb retains in-frame clones only, with some absent. The sample lists about 25,000 clones, approximately 91% occurring once. Regarding the study as a whole: Averaged across samples, CD8+ T cells carried more expanded clones than CD4+ did.

The V end was cut by 5 bases, the J end by 7 bases, with 18 bases between. The CDR3 sequence is 14 residues long. Germline CDR1 is LNHDA and CDR2 is SQIVND (reference sequence). The starting material was CD4+ or CD8+ T cells sorted from blood, obtained in a trial of the OX40 agonist ivuxolimab. The sequence derives from an adult with an advanced solid tumor such as melanoma, head and neck, liver or kidney cancer. The V call is TRBV19, the J call TRBJ2-7; the D is unclear. The DNA for the CDR3 is TGTGCCAGTAGTTCTCGGGTCCTGCGGAGTGAGCAGTACTTC. Its translation: CASSSRVLRSEQYF.